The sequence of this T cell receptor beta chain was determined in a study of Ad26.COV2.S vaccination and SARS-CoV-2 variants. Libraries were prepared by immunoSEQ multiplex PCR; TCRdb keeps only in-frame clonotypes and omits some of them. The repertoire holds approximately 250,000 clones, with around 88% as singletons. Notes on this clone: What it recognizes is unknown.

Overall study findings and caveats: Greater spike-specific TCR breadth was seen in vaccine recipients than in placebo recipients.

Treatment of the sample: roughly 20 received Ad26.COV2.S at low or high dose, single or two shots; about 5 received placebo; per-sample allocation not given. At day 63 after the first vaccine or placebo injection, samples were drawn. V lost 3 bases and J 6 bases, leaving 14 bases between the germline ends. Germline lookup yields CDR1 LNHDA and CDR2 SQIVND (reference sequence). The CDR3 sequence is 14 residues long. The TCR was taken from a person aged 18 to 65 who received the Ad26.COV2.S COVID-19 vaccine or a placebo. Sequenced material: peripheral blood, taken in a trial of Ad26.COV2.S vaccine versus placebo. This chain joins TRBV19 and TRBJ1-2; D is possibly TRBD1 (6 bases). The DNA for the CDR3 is TGTGCCAGTAGTATCCTTAAGGGACACAATGGCTACACCTTC. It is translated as CASSILKGHNGYTF.